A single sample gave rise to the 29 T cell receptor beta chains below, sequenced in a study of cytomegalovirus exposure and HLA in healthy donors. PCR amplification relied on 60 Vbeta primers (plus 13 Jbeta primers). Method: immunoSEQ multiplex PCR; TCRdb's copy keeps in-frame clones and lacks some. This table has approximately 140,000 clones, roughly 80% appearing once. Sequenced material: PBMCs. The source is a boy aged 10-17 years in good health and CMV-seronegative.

The CDR3 spells CASSPMALASGKGTDTQYF. In nucleotides, the CDR3 is TGCGCCAGCAGCCCTATGGCCCTAGCTAGCGGGAAGGGGACAGATACGCAGTATTTT. The rearrangement joins TRBV4-1 to TRBJ2-3; 9 bases fit TRBD2. The germline CDR1 and CDR2 sequences are MGHRA and YSYEKL. V dropped 4 bases and J dropped 3; count of bases not matched to a gene: 17. The CDR3 is made up of 19 amino acids.

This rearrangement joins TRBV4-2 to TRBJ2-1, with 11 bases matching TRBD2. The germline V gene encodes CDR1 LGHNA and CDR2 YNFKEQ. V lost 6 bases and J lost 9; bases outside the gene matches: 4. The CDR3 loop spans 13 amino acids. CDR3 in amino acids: CASRGSGGGEQFF. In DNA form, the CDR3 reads TGTGCCAGCAGAGGTAGCGGGGGGGGTGAGCAGTTCTTC.

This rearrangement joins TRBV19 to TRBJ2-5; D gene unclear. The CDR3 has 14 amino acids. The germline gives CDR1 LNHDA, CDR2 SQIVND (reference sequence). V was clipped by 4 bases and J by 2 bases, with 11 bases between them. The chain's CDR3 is CASSRPEKQETQYF. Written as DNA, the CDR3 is TGTGCCAGTAGTAGACCGGAGAAGCAAGAGACCCAGTACTTC.

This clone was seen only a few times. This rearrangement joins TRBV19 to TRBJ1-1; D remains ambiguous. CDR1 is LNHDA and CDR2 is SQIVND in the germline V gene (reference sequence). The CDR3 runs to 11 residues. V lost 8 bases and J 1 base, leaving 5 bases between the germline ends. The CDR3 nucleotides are TGTGCCAGTTTGAGGAACACTGAAGCTTTCTTT. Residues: CASLRNTEAFF.

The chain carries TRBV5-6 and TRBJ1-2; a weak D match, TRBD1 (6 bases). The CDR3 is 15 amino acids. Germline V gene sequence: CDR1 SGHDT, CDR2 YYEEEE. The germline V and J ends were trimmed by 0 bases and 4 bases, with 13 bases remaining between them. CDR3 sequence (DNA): TGTGCCAGCAGCTTGGCCCCAGGGGCTAGCTATGGCTACACCTTC. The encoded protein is CASSLAPGASYGYTF.

The CDR3 DNA is TGCGCCAGCAGCCCGGGAACAAGGAACTATGGCTACACCTTC. This translates into CASSPGTRNYGYTF. V usage is TRBV5-1 and J usage is TRBJ1-2, with D uncertain. This CDR3 region has 14 residues. V lost 4 bases, J lost 2 bases, and 12 bases lay in between. Per germline, CDR1 SGHRS and CDR2 YFSETQ.

CDR3 nucleotides: TGTGCCAGCAGTAACGGCCCCGGGGGAAAACTGTTTTTT. This codes for CASSNGPGGKLFF. The chain carries TRBV6-5 and TRBJ1-4, with D perhaps TRBD1 (5 bases). The CDR3 is 13 amino acids. Germline CDR1 is MNHEY and CDR2 is SVGAGI. Trimming pared 5 bases from V and 10 bases from J, leaving 14 bases between.

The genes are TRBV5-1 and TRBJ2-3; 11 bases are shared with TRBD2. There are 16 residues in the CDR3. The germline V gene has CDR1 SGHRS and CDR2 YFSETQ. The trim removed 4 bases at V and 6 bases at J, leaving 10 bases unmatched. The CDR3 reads CASSPLTSGSSDTQYF. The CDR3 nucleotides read TGCGCCAGCAGCCCCCTCACTAGCGGGAGTTCGGATACGCAGTATTTT.

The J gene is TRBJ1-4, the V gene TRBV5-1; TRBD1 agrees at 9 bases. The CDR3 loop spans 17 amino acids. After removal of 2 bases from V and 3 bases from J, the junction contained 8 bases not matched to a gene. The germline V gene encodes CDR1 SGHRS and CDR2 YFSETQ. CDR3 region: CASSFAGQGKANEKLFF. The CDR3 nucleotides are TGCGCCAGCAGCTTCGCCGGACAGGGGAAAGCTAATGAAAAACTGTTTTTT.

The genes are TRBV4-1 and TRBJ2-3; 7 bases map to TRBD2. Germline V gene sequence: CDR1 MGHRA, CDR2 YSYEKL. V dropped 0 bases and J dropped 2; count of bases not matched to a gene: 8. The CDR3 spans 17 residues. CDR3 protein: CASSQDQLAGATDTQYF. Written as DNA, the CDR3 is TGCGCCAGCAGCCAAGACCAATTAGCGGGTGCCACAGATACGCAGTATTTT.

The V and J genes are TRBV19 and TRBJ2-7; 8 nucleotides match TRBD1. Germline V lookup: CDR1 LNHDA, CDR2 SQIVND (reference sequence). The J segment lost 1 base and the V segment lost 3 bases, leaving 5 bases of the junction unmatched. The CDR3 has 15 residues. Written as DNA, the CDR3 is TGTGCCAGTAGTATGGGGACAGGAGGATCCTACGAGCAGTACTTC. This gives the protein CASSMGTGGSYEQYF. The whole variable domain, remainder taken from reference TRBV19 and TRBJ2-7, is DGGITQSPKYLFRKEGQNVTLSCEQNLNHDAMYWYRQDPGQGLRLIYYSQIVNDFQKGDIAEGYSVSREKKESFPLTVTSAQKNPTAFYLCASSMGTGGSYEQYFGPGTRLTVT.

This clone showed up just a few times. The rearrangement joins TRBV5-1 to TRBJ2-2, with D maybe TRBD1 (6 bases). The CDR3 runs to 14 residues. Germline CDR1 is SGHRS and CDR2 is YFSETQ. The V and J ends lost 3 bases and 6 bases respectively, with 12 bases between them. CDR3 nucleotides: TGCGCCAGCAGCTCCCGGCCAGGGGCCGGGGAGCTGTTTTTT. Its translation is CASSSRPGAGELFF.

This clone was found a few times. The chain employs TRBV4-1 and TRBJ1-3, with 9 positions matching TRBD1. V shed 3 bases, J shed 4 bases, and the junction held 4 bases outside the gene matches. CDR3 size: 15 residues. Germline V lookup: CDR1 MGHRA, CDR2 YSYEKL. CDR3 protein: CASSHGTGIGNTIYF. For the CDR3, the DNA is TGCGCCAGCAGCCACGGGACAGGGATCGGAAACACCATATATTTT.

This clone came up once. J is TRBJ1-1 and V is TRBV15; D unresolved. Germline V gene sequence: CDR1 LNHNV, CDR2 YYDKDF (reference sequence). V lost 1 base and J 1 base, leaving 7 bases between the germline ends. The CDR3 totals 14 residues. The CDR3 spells CATSRGLRNTEAFF. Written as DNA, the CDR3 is TGTGCCACCAGCAGAGGACTGAGGAACACTGAAGCTTTCTTT.

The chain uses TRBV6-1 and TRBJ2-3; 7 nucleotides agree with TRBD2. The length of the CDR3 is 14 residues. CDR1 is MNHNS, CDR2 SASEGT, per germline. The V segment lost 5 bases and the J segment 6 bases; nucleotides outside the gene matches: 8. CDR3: CASSPTSQKDTQYF. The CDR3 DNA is TGTGCCAGCAGTCCGACTAGCCAGAAGGATACGCAGTATTTT.

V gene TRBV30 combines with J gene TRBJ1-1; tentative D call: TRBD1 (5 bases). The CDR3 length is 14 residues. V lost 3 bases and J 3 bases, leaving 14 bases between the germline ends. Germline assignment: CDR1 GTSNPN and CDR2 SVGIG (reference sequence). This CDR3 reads CAWREGPGDTEAFF. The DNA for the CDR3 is TGTGCCTGGAGGGAGGGGCCGGGGGACACTGAAGCTTTCTTT.

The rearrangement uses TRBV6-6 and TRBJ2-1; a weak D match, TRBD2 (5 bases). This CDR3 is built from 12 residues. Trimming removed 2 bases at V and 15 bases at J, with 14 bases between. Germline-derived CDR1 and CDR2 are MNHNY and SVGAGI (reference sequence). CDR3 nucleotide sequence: TGTGCCAGCAGTTACACCGTTCCTGGAGGGTTCTTC. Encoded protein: CASSYTVPGGFF.

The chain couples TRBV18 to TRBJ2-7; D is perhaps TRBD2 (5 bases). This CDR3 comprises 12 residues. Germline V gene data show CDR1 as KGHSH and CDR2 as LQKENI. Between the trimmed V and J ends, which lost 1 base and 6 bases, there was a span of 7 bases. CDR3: CASSPLTSEQYF. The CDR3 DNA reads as TGTGCCAGCTCACCACTCACTAGCGAGCAGTACTTC. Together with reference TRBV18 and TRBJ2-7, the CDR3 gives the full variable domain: NAGVMQNPRHLVRRRGQEARLRCSPMKGHSHVYWYRQLPEEGLKFMVYLQKENIIDESGMPKERFSAEFPKEGPSILRIQQVVRGDSAAYFCASSPLTSEQYFGPGTRLTVT.

CDR3 in DNA: TGTGCCAGTAGTATTCGGAGCGGGAAGGTAACAGATACGCAGTATTTT. It translates to CASSIRSGKVTDTQYF. The gene calls are TRBV19 and TRBJ2-3; TRBD2 matches at 7 bases. The junction had 9 bases not matched to a gene; V was cut back by 3 bases and J by 3 bases. This CDR3 spans 16 amino acids. Germline V gene data show CDR1 as LNHDA and CDR2 as SQIVND (reference sequence).

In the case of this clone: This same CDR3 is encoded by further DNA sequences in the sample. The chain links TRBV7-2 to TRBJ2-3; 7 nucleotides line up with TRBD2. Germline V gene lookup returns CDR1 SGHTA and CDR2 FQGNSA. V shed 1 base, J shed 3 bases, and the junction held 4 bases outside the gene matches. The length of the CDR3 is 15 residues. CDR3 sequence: CASSLDGRGTDTQYF. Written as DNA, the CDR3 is TGTGCCAGCAGCTTAGATGGGAGGGGAACAGATACGCAGTATTTT.

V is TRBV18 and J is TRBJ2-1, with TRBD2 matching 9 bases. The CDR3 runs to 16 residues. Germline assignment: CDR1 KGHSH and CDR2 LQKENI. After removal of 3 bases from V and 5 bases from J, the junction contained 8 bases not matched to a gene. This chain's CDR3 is CASSPPSGTGHNEQFF. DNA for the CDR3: TGTGCCAGCTCACCGCCTAGCGGGACGGGACACAATGAGCAGTTCTTC.

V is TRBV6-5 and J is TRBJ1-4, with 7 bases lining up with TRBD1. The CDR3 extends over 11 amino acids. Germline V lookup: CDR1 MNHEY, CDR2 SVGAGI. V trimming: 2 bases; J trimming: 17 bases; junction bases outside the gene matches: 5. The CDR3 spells CASSYLGQAFF. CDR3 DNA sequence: TGTGCCAGCAGTTACCTAGGACAGGCCTTTTTT.

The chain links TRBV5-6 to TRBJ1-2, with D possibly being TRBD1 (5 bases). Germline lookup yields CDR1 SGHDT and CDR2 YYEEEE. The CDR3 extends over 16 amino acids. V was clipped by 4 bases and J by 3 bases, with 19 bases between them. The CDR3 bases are TGTGCCAGCAGCGCGCGGACAACAAGGGGTTACTATGGCTACACCTTC. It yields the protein CASSARTTRGYYGYTF.

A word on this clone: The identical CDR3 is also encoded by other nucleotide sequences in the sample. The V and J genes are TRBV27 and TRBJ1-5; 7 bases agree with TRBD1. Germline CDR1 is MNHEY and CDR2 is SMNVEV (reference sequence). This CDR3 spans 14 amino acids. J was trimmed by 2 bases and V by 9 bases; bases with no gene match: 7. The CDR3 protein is CASTTGTGNQPQHF. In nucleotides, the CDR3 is TGTGCCAGTACTACCGGGACAGGCAATCAGCCCCAGCATTTT.

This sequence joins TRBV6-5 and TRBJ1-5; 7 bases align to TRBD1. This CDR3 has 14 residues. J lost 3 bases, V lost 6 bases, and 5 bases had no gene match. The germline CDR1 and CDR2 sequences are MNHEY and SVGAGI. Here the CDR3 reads CASRTGRDNQPQHF. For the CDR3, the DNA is TGTGCCAGCAGGACAGGGCGAGACAATCAGCCCCAGCATTTT.

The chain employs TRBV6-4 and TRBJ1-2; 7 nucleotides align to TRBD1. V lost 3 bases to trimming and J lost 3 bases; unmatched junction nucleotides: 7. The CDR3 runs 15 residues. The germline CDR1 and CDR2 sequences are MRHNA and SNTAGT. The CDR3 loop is CASSERQGGHYGYTF. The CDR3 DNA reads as TGTGCCAGCAGTGAAAGACAGGGCGGTCACTATGGCTACACCTTC.

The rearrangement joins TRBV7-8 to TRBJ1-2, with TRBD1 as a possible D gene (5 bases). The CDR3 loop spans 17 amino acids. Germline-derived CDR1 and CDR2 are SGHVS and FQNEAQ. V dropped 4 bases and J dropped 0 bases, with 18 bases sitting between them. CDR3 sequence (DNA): TGTGCCAGCAGCTCTAGGAACGTCAGGGACTCTAACTATGGCTACACCTTC. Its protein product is CASSSRNVRDSNYGYTF.

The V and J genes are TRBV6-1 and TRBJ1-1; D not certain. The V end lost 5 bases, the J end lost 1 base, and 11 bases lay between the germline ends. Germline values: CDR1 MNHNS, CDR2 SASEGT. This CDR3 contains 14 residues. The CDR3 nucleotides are TGTGCCAGCAGTCCTCGCCGGGAGAACACTGAAGCTTTCTTT. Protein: CASSPRRENTEAFF.

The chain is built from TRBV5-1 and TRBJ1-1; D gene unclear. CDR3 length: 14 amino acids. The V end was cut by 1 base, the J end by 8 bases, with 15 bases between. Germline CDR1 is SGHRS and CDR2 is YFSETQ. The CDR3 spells CASSLPGDMNEAFF. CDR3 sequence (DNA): TGCGCCAGCAGCTTGCCCGGCGACATGAACGAAGCTTTCTTT.